This T cell receptor (beta chain) was profiled in a study of beta chain features in type 1 diabetes. Study details: Age, gender and cell yields were similar between patients and healthy donors.

There are 15 residues in the CDR3. Losses at the gene ends were 5 bases for V and 3 bases for J; bases not matched to a gene: 3. CDR1 and CDR2 from the germline V gene are SGHTA and FQGTGA. Study-wide findings and caveats: TCRB CDR3s were moderately but significantly shorter in Type 1 diabetes patients in all four CD4+ subsets. Equally in patients and controls, PCR might preferentially amplify shorter templates.

Expressed TCRB transcripts were sequenced because the isolated RNA had all been reverse transcribed beforehand. Libraries were prepared by immunoSEQ multiplex PCR; TCRdb keeps only in-frame clonotypes and omits some of them. This sample has around 170,000 clones; roughly 9% occur once, and the top ten carry under 0.85%. This clone was detected a few times. Its antigen is unknown. The receptor was isolated from a woman under 40 with type 1 diabetes. V gene TRBV7-3 combines with J gene TRBJ2-5; TRBD2 aligns across 13 bases. Sequenced input: central memory CD4+ T cells from blood. CDR3 sequence (DNA): TGTGCCAGCAGCCCGGGACTAGCGGGGAAAGAGACCCAGTACTTC. This gives the protein CASSPGLAGKETQYF.